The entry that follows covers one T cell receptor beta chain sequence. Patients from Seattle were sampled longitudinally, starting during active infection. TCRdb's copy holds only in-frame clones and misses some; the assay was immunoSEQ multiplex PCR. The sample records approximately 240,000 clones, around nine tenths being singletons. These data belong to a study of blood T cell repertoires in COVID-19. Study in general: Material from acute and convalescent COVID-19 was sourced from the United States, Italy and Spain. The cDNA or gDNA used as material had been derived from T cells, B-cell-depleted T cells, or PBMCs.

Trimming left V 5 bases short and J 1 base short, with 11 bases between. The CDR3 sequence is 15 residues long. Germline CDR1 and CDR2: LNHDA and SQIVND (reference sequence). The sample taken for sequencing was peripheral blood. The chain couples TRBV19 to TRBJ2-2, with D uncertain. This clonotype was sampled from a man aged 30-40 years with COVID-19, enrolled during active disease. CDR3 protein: CASSLVLVNTGELFF. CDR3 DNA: TGTGCCAGTAGTTTGGTCCTAGTGAACACCGGGGAGCTGTTTTTT. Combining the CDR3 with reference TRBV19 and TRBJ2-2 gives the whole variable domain DGGITQSPKYLFRKEGQNVTLSCEQNLNHDAMYWYRQDPGQGLRLIYYSQIVNDFQKGDIAEGYSVSREKKESFPLTVTSAQKNPTAFYLCASSLVLVNTGELFFGEGSRLTVL.